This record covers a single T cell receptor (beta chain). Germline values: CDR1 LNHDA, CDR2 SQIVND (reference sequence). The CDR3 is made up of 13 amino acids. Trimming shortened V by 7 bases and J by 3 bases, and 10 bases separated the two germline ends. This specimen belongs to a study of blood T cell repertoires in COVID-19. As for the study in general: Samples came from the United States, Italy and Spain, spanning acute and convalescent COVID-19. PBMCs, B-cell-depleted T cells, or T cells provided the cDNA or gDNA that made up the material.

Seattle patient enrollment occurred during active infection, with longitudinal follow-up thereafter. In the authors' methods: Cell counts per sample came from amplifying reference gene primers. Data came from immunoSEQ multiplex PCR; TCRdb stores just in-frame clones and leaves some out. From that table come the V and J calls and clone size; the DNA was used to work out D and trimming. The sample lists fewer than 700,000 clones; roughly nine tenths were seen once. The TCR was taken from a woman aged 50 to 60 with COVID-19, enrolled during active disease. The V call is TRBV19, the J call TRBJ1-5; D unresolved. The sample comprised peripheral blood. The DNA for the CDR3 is TGTGCCAGTATGCGGCCTTACAATCAGCCCCAGCATTTT. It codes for CASMRPYNQPQHF.